The next 27 T cell receptor beta chains were all read from a single sample in a study of a mutant IDH1 vaccine in newly diagnosed glioma. Which antigens these TCRs recognize remains unknown. The data were produced by immunoSEQ multiplex PCR, yet TCRdb's version contains in-frame clones alone and is incomplete. The table lists some 35,000 clones, 81% of them singletons. Time point noted: week 5, during vaccination. In the vaccine, a single dose held 300 ug of the mutant IDH1 20-mer peptide, along with topical imiquimod. The input for sequencing was PBMCs, taken from a glioma patient whose treatment included an IDH1 peptide vaccine. The source of these receptors is a man in his fifties or sixties with glioma.

This clone has just a few counts. This rearrangement joins TRBV28 to TRBJ1-1, with D unresolved. This CDR3 comprises 15 residues. Germline-derived CDR1 and CDR2 are MDHEN and SYDVKM. Trimming took 6 bases from V and 4 from J, leaving 18 bases between them. The CDR3 is CASSETGLLSTEAFF. The CDR3 DNA follows: TGTGCCAGCAGCGAAACCGGGCTTTTGAGCACTGAAGCTTTCTTT. The whole variable domain, remainder taken from reference TRBV28 and TRBJ1-1, is DVKVTQSSRYLVKRTGEKVFLECVQDMDHENMFWYRQDPGLGLRLIYFSYDVKMKEKGDIPEGYSVSREKKERFSLILESASTNQTSMYLCASSETGLLSTEAFFGQGTRLTVV.

The chain recombines TRBV27 with TRBJ1-2; 7 nucleotides agree with TRBD1. The CDR3 is 14 residues long. Germline V gene sequence: CDR1 MNHEY, CDR2 SMNVEV (reference sequence). V trimming: 6 bases; J trimming: 6 bases; junction bases outside the gene matches: 10. CDR3 DNA: TGTGCCAGCAGAGGGCAGGGGGAAATTGATGGCTACACCTTC. Amino acids: CASRGQGEIDGYTF.

The V gene is TRBV5-4, the J gene TRBJ2-2, with no clear D. V was cut by 3 bases and J by 4 bases, with 10 bases left in between. The germline V gene encodes CDR1 SGHNT and CDR2 YYREEE (reference sequence). The CDR3 runs to 14 residues. CDR3: CASSSDHVTGELFF. CDR3 nucleotides: TGTGCCAGCAGCTCAGATCACGTCACCGGGGAGCTGTTTTTT.

This rearrangement joins TRBV2 to TRBJ1-4; D not certain. Germline V gene lookup returns CDR1 SNHLY and CDR2 FYNNEI. CDR3 length: 13 amino acids. V lost 4 bases, J lost 5 bases, and 8 bases lay in between. The CDR3 DNA is TGTGCCAGCAGTGTGCAGAGAAATGAAAAACTGTTTTTT. It encodes CASSVQRNEKLFF.

The rearrangement links TRBV7-2 to TRBJ2-3, with TRBD2 identical over 10 bases. Trimming at V came to 9 bases and at J to 5 bases, leaving 11 bases not matched to a gene. CDR1 is SGHTA, CDR2 FQGNSA, per germline. The CDR3 has 15 residues. The CDR3 nucleotides read TGTGCCAGTAAACTAGCGGGGAGAGAGGTAGATACGCAGTATTTT. It encodes CASKLAGREVDTQYF.

As concerns this clone: The junction departs from germline at one end; a sequencing error may be responsible. The chain is built from TRBV2 and TRBJ2-5; D might be TRBD2 (6 bases). Judging by the DNA end, TRBJ2-7 fits better; the J call may be wrong. This CDR3 is 15 amino acids long. The germline gives CDR1 SNHLY, CDR2 FYNNEI. As DNA, the CDR3 is TGTGCCAGCAGCGAAGGGCGGGACCGCTCCTACGAGCAGTACTTC. Translation: CASSEGRDRSYEQYF.

The chain joins TRBV6-5 to TRBJ2-3; maybe TRBD2 (5 bases). The CDR3 consists of 13 residues. Germline CDR1 and CDR2: MNHEY and SVGAGI. Between the trimmed V and J ends, which lost 2 bases and 6 bases, there was a span of 9 bases. The CDR3 nucleotides are TGTGCCAGCAGTTACGTCGGGGAGGATACGCAGTATTTT. Its protein is CASSYVGEDTQYF.

The chain links TRBV29-1 to TRBJ2-1; 7 bases are a match to TRBD1. V shed 0 bases, J shed 5 bases, and the junction held 4 bases outside the gene matches. Germline V gene sequence: CDR1 SQVTM, CDR2 ANQGSEA. The CDR3 is 14 residues long. CDR3 bases: TGCAGCGTTGAAGAGGGGACAGCCAACAATGAGCAGTTCTTC. Translating it yields CSVEEGTANNEQFF.

The V call is TRBV7-6, the J call TRBJ2-3, with D maybe TRBD2 (7 bases). From germline, CDR1 is SGHVS and CDR2 FNYEAQ. Trimming removed 5 bases at V and 2 bases at J, with 20 bases between. The CDR3 length is 17 residues. Written as DNA, the CDR3 is TGTGCCAGCAGCCAGAGAAGGGGGGGAGGGTTCACAGATACGCAGTATTTT. Protein sequence: CASSQRRGGGFTDTQYF.

This clone was seen only a few times. The chain couples TRBV6-6 to TRBJ1-1; D unclear. Trimming pared 2 bases from V and 1 base from J, leaving 5 bases between. The CDR3 sequence is 13 residues long. CDR1 is MNHNY, CDR2 SVGAGI, per germline (reference sequence). Here the CDR3 reads CASSYGENTEAFF. The CDR3 coding sequence is TGTGCCAGCAGTTACGGGGAGAACACTGAAGCTTTCTTT.

The genes are TRBV7-2 and TRBJ2-1; TRBD1 or TRBD2 may be the D gene (6 bases each). V lost 5 bases, J lost 7 bases, and 21 bases lay in between. CDR3 length: 16 residues. CDR1 and CDR2 from the germline V gene are SGHTA and FQGNSA. CDR3 residues: CASSPSGGQELNEQFF. CDR3 sequence (DNA): TGTGCCAGCAGCCCGAGTGGGGGGCAGGAGTTGAATGAGCAGTTCTTC.

The V gene is TRBV4-1, the J gene TRBJ1-3; a weak D match, TRBD1 (5 bases). V was trimmed by 1 base and J by 5 bases, leaving 15 bases between them. Germline V gene lookup returns CDR1 MGHRA and CDR2 YSYEKL. The length of the CDR3 is 16 residues. The CDR3 sequence: CASSQAGGIQRNTIYF. CDR3 DNA: TGCGCCAGCAGCCAAGCGGGGGGTATTCAGAGAAACACCATATATTTT.

This clone turned up a few times. The chain has TRBV28 and TRBJ1-1; D is ambiguous. This CDR3 has 16 residues. V shed 3 bases and J shed 2 bases, with 16 bases lying between them. Per germline, CDR1 MDHEN and CDR2 SYDVKM. CDR3 bases: TGTGCCAGCAGTTTTAGGTCTTCTTTGGGTAACACTGAAGCTTTCTTT. Residues: CASSFRSSLGNTEAFF.

In DNA, the CDR3 is TGTGCCAGCAGCTTAGCGAGAGGAAATTACAATGAGCAGTTCTTC. This gives the protein CASSLARGNYNEQFF. The rearrangement uses TRBV7-9 and TRBJ2-1; D is unresolved. From germline, CDR1 is SEHNR and CDR2 FQNEAQ (reference sequence). This CDR3 is built from 15 residues. The V gene lost 0 bases and the J gene lost 4 bases, with 10 bases spanning the gap.

The genes are TRBV29-1 and TRBJ1-3, with D tentatively TRBD1 (5 bases). Germline V gives CDR1 SQVTM, CDR2 ANQGSEA. V dropped 1 base and J dropped 4 bases, with 14 bases sitting between them. This CDR3 contains 15 residues. The CDR3 DNA reads as TGCAGCGTTGAAGTCAGGGTCGGAGTCGGAAACACCATATATTTT. Translating it yields CSVEVRVGVGNTIYF.

J is TRBJ2-3 and V is TRBV30, with D perhaps matching TRBD2 (5 bases). The length of the CDR3 is 13 residues. Trimming removed 0 bases from V and 4 bases from J, with 8 bases in between. Germline assignment: CDR1 GTSNPN and CDR2 SVGIG (reference sequence). The CDR3 nucleotides read TGTGCCTGGAGTGTACTCGGGGCAGATACGCAGTATTTT. The encoded protein is CAWSVLGADTQYF. The full variable domain, its missing parts supplied by reference TRBV30 and TRBJ2-3, is SQTIHQWPATLVQPVGSPLSLECTVEGTSNPNLYWYRQAAGRGLQLLFYSVGIGQISSEVPQNLSASRPQDRQFILSSKKLLLSDSGFYLCAWSVLGADTQYFGPGTRLTVL.

J is TRBJ2-7 and V is TRBV19; possible D gene TRBD2, 6 bases. Germline CDR1 and CDR2: LNHDA and SQIVND (reference sequence). V was clipped by 6 bases and J by 5 bases, with 20 bases between them. The CDR3 loop spans 15 amino acids. The chain's CDR3 is CASRPLGGDTNEQYF. The CDR3, as DNA: TGTGCCAGTAGACCCTTGGGAGGCGATACAAACGAGCAGTACTTC.

The J gene is TRBJ1-5, the V gene TRBV9; a possible D gene is TRBD1 (5 bases). This CDR3 contains 15 residues. V gave up 0 bases and J gave up 9 bases, with 16 bases separating them. Per the germline V gene, CDR1 is SGDLS and CDR2 is YYNGEE. This CDR3 reads CASSVGEGTTGPQHF. Written as DNA, the CDR3 is TGTGCCAGCAGCGTAGGTGAGGGTACCACAGGGCCCCAGCATTTT.

This chain uses TRBV10-3 with TRBJ2-5; D gene ambiguous. Germline V gene data show CDR1 as ENHRY and CDR2 as SYGVKD. This CDR3 is built from 13 residues. Between the trimmed V and J ends, which lost 6 bases and 2 bases, there was a span of 10 bases. The CDR3 spells CAIREQPQETQYF. The CDR3 DNA sequence: TGTGCCATCAGGGAACAGCCACAAGAGACCCAGTACTTC.

This clone occurred once. This chain connects TRBV5-6 to TRBJ1-3, with 7 positions matching TRBD1. The CDR3 extends over 18 amino acids. The V and J ends lost 6 bases and 3 bases, in that order; junction bases with no gene match: 18. Germline V lookup: CDR1 SGHDT, CDR2 YYEEEE. CDR3 sequence (DNA): TGTGCCAGCACCGGATCCTCTACGGGACAGCCTTTTGGAAACACCATATATTTT. This codes for CASTGSSTGQPFGNTIYF. Filled out from reference TRBV5-6 and TRBJ1-3, the complete variable domain reads DAGVTQSPTHLIKTRGQQVTLRCSPKSGHDTVSWYQQALGQGPQFIFQYYEEEERQRGNFPDRFSGHQFPNYSSELNVNALLLGDSALYLCASTGSSTGQPFGNTIYFGEGSWLTVV.

The gene calls are TRBV19 and TRBJ1-6, with D possibly being TRBD1 (6 bases). V gave up 6 bases and J gave up 14 bases, with 17 bases separating them. The length of the CDR3 is 13 residues. Germline values: CDR1 LNHDA, CDR2 SQIVND (reference sequence). The CDR3 reads CASRRWGAGALHF. The DNA for the CDR3 is TGTGCCAGTAGGAGGTGGGGGGCTGGGGCCCTCCACTTT.

The V and J genes are TRBV11-2 and TRBJ2-7; 9 bases map to TRBD2. Germline CDR1 SGHAT, CDR2 FQNNGV. CDR3 length equals 14 residues. With 3 bases clipped from V and 2 bases from J, the junction kept 2 bases outside the gene matches. CDR3 region: CASSFSSGAYEQYF. In nucleotides, the CDR3 is TGTGCCAGCAGCTTTTCTAGCGGGGCCTACGAGCAGTACTTC.

V and J are TRBV6-6 and TRBJ1-1; maybe TRBD1 (5 bases). Germline V gene data show CDR1 as MNHNY and CDR2 as SVGAGI (reference sequence). The CDR3 runs to 13 residues. V was cut by 7 bases and J by 0 bases, with 9 bases left in between. The CDR3 DNA reads as TGTGCCAGCATTAGACAGCTGAACACTGAAGCTTTCTTT. Translation: CASIRQLNTEAFF.

This clone was seen once. The chain joins TRBV29-1 to TRBJ1-4, with 8 bases that match TRBD1. V lost 8 bases and J lost 4; bases outside the gene matches: 6. The germline V gene has CDR1 SQVTM and CDR2 ANQGSEA. The CDR3 has 13 amino acids. The CDR3 reads CSIQGADNEKLFF. The CDR3 nucleotides are TGCAGCATCCAGGGGGCCGATAATGAAAAACTGTTTTTT.

DNA for the CDR3: TGTGCCAGCAGCTTAAGCTGGGTATGGCAGCCCCAGCATTTT. Its protein is CASSLSWVWQPQHF. This sequence joins TRBV7-2 and TRBJ1-5; no clear D. The V gene's germline CDR1 is SGHTA and CDR2 FQGNSA. This CDR3 has 14 amino acids. The ends were cut back, 2 bases at V and 7 bases at J, with 12 bases in the middle.

The rearrangement links TRBV6-5 to TRBJ1-5; D unresolved. V lost 6 bases, J lost 0 bases, and 12 bases lay in between. In germline, CDR1 is MNHEY, CDR2 SVGAGI. CDR3 length: 15 residues. The CDR3 region is CASRSSDYSNQPQHF. The DNA for the CDR3 is TGTGCCAGCAGATCGAGTGATTATAGCAATCAGCCCCAGCATTTT.

The chain joins TRBV7-9 to TRBJ2-3; TRBD2 matches at 10 bases. V shed 8 bases, J shed 4 bases, and the junction held 12 bases outside the gene matches. Germline V gives CDR1 SEHNR, CDR2 FQNEAQ (reference sequence). The CDR3 sequence is 16 residues long. Written as DNA, the CDR3 is TGTGCCAGCTCCCCTTTCTCTAGCGGGGGACCAGATACGCAGTATTTT. Protein: CASSPFSSGGPDTQYF.